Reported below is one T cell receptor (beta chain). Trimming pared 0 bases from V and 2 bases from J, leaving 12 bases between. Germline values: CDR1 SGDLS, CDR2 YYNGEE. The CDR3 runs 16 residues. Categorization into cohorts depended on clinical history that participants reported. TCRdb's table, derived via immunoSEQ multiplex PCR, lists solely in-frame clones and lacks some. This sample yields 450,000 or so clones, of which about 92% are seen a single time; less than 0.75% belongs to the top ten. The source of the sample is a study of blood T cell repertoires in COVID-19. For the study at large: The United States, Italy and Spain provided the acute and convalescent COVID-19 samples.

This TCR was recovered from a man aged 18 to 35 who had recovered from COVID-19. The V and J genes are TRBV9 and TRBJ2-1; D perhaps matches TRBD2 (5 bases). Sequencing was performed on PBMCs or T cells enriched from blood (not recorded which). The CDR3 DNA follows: TGTGCCAGCAGCGTAGGCCTCCTAGCAACCTACAATGAGCAGTTCTTC. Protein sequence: CASSVGLLATYNEQFF.